This T cell receptor beta chain was sequenced during a study of response to subunit inactivated influenza vaccine. Turning to this clonotype: Its matching antigen is unknown.

Notes on the study in general: Every seasonal influenza vaccination brings in few new T cells, the authors suggested.

The germline V gene encodes CDR1 SGHDT and CDR2 YYEEEE. The CDR3 extends over 14 amino acids. The V end lost 3 bases, the J end lost 4 bases, and 13 bases lay between the germline ends. A single record per CDR3 protein comes from TCRdb applying MiXCR to the RT-PCR reads. This table holds roughly 570,000 distinct CDR3 sequences, 14% found once. The chain uses TRBV5-6 and TRBJ2-5; possible D gene TRBD1, 5 bases. The specimen was PBMCs from blood, collected roughly 13 days after vaccination. This clonotype was sampled from a man between 50 and 59 years old who received an inactivated influenza vaccine. CDR3 bases: TGTGCCAGCAGCTCGCCCAGGGTTGGAGAGACCCAGTACTTC. Protein: CASSSPRVGETQYF.